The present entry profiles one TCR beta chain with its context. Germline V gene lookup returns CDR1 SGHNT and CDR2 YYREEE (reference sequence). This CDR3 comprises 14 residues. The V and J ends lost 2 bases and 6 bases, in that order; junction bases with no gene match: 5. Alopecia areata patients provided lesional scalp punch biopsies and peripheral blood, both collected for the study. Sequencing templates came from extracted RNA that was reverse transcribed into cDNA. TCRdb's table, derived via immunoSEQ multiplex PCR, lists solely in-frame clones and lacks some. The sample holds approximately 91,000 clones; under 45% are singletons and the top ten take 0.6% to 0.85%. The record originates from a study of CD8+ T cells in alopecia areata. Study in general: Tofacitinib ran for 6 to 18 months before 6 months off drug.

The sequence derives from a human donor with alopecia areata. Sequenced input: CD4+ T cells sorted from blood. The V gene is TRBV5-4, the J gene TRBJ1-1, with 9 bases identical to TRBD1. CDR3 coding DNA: TGTGCCAGCAGCTTTAAACAGGGGGCCCCTGAAGCTTTCTTT. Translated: CASSFKQGAPEAFF.